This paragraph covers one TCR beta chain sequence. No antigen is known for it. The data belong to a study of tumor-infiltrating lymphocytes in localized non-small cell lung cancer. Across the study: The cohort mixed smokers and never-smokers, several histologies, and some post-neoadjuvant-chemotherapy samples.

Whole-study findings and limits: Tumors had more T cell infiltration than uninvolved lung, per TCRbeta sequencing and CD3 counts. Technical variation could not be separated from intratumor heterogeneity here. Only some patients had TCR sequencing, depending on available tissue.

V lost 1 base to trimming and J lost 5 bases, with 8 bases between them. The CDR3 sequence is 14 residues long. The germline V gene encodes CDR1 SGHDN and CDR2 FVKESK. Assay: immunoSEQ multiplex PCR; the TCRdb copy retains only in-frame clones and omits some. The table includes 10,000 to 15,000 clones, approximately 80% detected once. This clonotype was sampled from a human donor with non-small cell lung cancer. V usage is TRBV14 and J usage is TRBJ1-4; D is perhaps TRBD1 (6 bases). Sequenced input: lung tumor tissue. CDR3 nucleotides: TGTGCCAGCAGCCAAGGAGGGACAAATGAAAAACTGTTTTTT. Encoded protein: CASSQGGTNEKLFF.